This paragraph covers one T cell receptor (beta chain) sequence. The germline V gene has CDR1 SNHLY and CDR2 FYNNEI. Trimming left V 4 bases short and J 5 bases short, with 9 bases between. The CDR3 runs 13 residues. The sample is drawn from a study of blood T cell repertoires in COVID-19. Turning to the study itself: Specimens from acute and convalescent COVID-19 originated in the United States, Italy and Spain. T cells, B-cell-depleted T cells, or PBMCs supplied cDNA or gDNA.

The assay was immunoSEQ multiplex PCR, and TCRdb's table has in-frame clones only and misses some. The repertoire holds 250,000 to 400,000 clones, with roughly 88% as singletons. The receptor was derived from a woman between 25 and 40 years old with COVID-19, enrolled during active disease. The sample comprised peripheral blood. This rearrangement joins TRBV2 to TRBJ1-5; D perhaps matches TRBD1 (6 bases). CDR3 sequence: CASSGGQYQPQHF. DNA of the CDR3: TGTGCCAGCAGTGGGGGGCAATATCAGCCCCAGCATTTT.